This TCR beta chain was recovered during a study of blood T cell repertoires in COVID-19 (TCRdb year 2020). The study in broad terms: Samples covering the acute and convalescent phases of COVID-19 were provided by collaborators in the United States, Italy and Spain. Samples came from the ongoing ImmuneRACE study (first 160 participants) plus 1,254 subjects from 6 global collaborators. The prospective study material was composed of cDNA or gDNA derived from T cells, B-cell-depleted T cells, or PBMCs. A de-identified subject ID, COVID-19 status, age in years and sex were almost always included in the sample metadata. The repertoires were released in a freely available public database meant as a resource for research on the immune response to SARS-CoV-2. The dataset comprised deeply sampled blood TCRbeta repertoires from subjects exposed to, actively infected with, or recovered from COVID-19. HLA class I and class II types, where available, came from metadata supplied by the sample provider rather than from assay-based typing. The paper as a whole reports these results and caveats: The quantity of clinical and demographic metadata differed by source and by participant and was supplied without curation.

TCRbeta CDR3 regions were amplified from genomic DNA using the immunoSEQ Assay, a bias-controlled multiplex PCR. The paper's data handling went like this. Within the assay, amplification of reference gene primers was used to estimate how many nucleated cells each sample contained. To quantify the absolute abundance of each unique TCRbeta CDR3 rearrangement, sequence reads were collapsed and filtered. Productive Simpson clonality was computed per sample as the square root of Simpson's diversity index over productive rearrangements. TCRdb carries this immuneACCESS record with in-frame sequences only. Its versions omit some clonotypes, under half of them owing to an unresolved V gene in the studies checked, with the rest unexplained. The V and J calls and clone size were taken over from that table, and D and trimming were inferred from the DNA. The sample profile shows about 80,000 clones; around 79% of them were found once. The ten most abundant clones make up 9.5% to 15% of the sample.

Whole blood was collected in K2EDTA tubes by collaborating institutions according to the institutions' own protocols. Collaborator samples were shipped for TCRbeta analysis as frozen whole blood, isolated PBMCs, or DNA extracted from either sample type. This clone appeared a few times. The antigen this receptor binds is unknown. Base qualities are not provided; no much larger clone lies one nucleotide away. This clonotype was sampled from a man older than 75 with acute or convalescent COVID-19. Sequenced input: peripheral blood.

Read as DNA, the sequence is TGTGCTAGTGCGGGGGAAAGAACCGGGGAGCTGTTTTTT. Its product reads: CASAGERTGELFF. The chain is made from TRBV3-1 (or the pseudogene TRBV3-2) and TRBJ2-2; 7 of the junction bases match TRBD2. From the cysteine through the phenylalanine, the CDR3 covers 13 amino acids. Of the read, only the CDR3 DNA is kept; its 39 bases are in frame from base 1. As encoded in the germline V gene (reference sequence), CDR1 is LGHDT while CDR2 is YNNKEL.